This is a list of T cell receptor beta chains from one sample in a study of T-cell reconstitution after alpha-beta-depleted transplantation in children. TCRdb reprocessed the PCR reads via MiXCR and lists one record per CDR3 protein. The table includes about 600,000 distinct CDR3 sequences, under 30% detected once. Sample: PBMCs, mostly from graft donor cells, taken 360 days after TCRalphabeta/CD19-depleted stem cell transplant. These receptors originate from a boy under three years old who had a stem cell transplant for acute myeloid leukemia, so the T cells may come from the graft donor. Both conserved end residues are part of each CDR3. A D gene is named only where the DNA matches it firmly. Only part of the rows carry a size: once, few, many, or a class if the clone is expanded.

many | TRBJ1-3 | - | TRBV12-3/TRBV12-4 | TGTGCCAGCGGAGATTTGGCCTCTGGAAACACCATATATTTT | CASGDLASGNTIYF
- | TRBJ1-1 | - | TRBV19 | TGTGCCAGTAGTATAGGACCAGCCCAGAACACTGAAGCTTTCTTT | CASSIGPAQNTEAFF
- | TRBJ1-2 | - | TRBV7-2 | TGTGCCAGCAGCTTAGAAGGGCAGGGGACCAATGGCTACACCTTC | CASSLEGQGTNGYTF
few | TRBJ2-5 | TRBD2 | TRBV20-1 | TGCAGTGCTACCCCCCGGGGGGACCAAGAGACCCAGTACTTC | CSATPRGDQETQYF
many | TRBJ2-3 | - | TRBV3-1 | TGTGCCAGCAGCCAGGTTGGGATACATGGAGCTACGCAGTATTTT | CASSQVGIHGATQYF
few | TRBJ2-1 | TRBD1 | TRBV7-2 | TGTGCCAGCAGCTTGTCAGGGGGTACTCTTACCTACAATGAGCAGTTCTTC | CASSLSGGTLTYNEQFF
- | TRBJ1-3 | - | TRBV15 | TGTGCCACCAGCAGAGATATGGCCGGGGGAAACACCATATATTTT | CATSRDMAGGNTIYF
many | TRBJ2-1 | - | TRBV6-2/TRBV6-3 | TGTGCCAGCAGCAACAATCTTAGGGGGGAGCAGTTCTTC | CASSNNLRGEQFF
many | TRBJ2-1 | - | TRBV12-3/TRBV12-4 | TGTGCCAGCAGTTTTGCGGGACAGATCGTCGCTGAGCAGTTCTTC | CASSFAGQIVAEQFF
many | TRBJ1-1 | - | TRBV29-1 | TGCAGCGTTGTAGGGCGGATGAACACTGAAGCTTTCTTT | CSVVGRMNTEAFF
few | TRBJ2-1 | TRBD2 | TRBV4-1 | TGCGCCAGCAGCCCCGTTAGCGGGGCCTTGAACAATGAGCAGTTCTTC | CASSPVSGALNNEQFF
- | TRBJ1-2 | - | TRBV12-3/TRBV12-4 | TGTGCCAGCAGTTTATTTAAGGACAGAGTGATTGGCTACACCTTC | CASSLFKDRVIGYTF
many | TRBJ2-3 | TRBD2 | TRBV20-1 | TGCAGTGCTAGAGTTGAAACCAGGGCTAGCGGGGCAGGAGATACGCAGTATTTT | CSARVETRASGAGDTQYF
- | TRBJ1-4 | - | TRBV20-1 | TGCAGTGCGGGGGGTCAAAAACTGTTTTTT | CSAGGQKLFF
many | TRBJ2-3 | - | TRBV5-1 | TGTGCCAGCAGCTTAGGGACCACTAGCACAGATACGCAGTATTTT | CASSLGTTSTDTQYF
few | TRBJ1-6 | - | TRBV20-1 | TGCAGTGCTAGAGATCCCCGCAGGGATAACAATTCACCCCTCCACTTT | CSARDPRRDNNSPLHF
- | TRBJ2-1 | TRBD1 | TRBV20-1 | TGCAGTGCTGCACTCCTCGGCGCGGACAGGAGGTACAATGAGCAGTTCTTC | CSAALLGADRRYNEQFF
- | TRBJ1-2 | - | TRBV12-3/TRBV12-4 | TGTGCCAGCAGTTTTTGGAGGGGTGGCGGAAGGAGCTATGGCTACACCTTC | CASSFWRGGGRSYGYTF
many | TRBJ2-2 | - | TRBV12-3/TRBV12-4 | TGTGCCAGCAGATCCAGGGGCACCGGGGAGCTGTTTTTT | CASRSRGTGELFF
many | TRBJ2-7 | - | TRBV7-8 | TGTGCCAGCAGCTCCCCGGGTGGAGCCTCCTACGAGCAGTACTTC | CASSSPGGASYEQYF
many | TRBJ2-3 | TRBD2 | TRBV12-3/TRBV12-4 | TGTGCCAGCAGTCGCCCGGGGGGGCGCTCGTCGGATACGCAGTATTTT | CASSRPGGRSSDTQYF
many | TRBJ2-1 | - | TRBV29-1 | TGCAGCGTCAAACCAACGGGGTATTCATGGCATGAGCAGTTCTTC | CSVKPTGYSWHEQFF
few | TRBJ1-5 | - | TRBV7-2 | TGTGCCAGCAGCTTAAGCCCGGGGTGGAATCAGCCCCAGCATTTT | CASSLSPGWNQPQHF
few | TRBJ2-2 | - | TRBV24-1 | TGTGCCACCAGTTCGGAGGCGGGGGAGCTGTTTTTT | CATSSEAGELFF
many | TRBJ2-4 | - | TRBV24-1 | TGTGCCACCAGCGACGCCGCGGAGGCCAAAAACATTCAGTACTTC | CATSDAAEAKNIQYF
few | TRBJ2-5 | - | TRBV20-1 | TGCAGTGCTAGCCCAGGCCAAGAGACCCAGTACTTC | CSASPGQETQYF
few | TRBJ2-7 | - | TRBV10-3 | TGTGCCATCATGGATCATGGCCGGGGGCAAGGGTACGAGCAGTACTTC | CAIMDHGRGQGYEQYF
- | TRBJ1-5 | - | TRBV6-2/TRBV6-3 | TGTGCCAGCAGTTACACGCCTCGGCCCCAGCATTTT | CASSYTPRPQHF
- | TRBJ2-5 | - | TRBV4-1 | TGCGCCAGCAGCCAAGATTTGACGCAGGAGACCCAGTACTTC | CASSQDLTQETQYF
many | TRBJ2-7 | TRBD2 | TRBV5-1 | TGCGCCAGCAGCTTGGGCCCTAGCGGGGGGCTTAGCTCCTACGAGCAGTACTTC | CASSLGPSGGLSSYEQYF